Listed below are T cell receptor beta chains from one sample, sequenced in a study of follicular helper T cells after annual influenza vaccination. This table comes from immunoSEQ multiplex PCR, and its TCRdb copy is limited to in-frame clones, with some not included. The sample has 6,500 or so clones; around nine tenths are singletons. Material: CXCR5+ CD38- circulating T follicular helper cells from blood, obtained 7 days after influenza vaccination. The source is an adult who received the influenza vaccine. The CDR3 runs from the conserved cysteine through the conserved F or W. D genes are given only for firm matches. Size is stated for part of the rows, as once, few or many counts, or as a class when the clone is expanded.

clone_size: .; j_call: TRBJ2-6; v_call: TRBV4-3; d_call: .; cdr3_nt: TGCGCCAGCAGCCAAGACCAGGGCCCGGGGGCCAACGTCCTGACTTTC; cdr3_aa: CASSQDQGPGANVLTF
clone_size: .; j_call: TRBJ1-1; v_call: TRBV4-3; d_call: .; cdr3_nt: TGCGCCAGCAGCCGATACACAGGGATGAACACTGAAGCTTTCTTT; cdr3_aa: CASSRYTGMNTEAFF
clone_size: .; j_call: TRBJ1-1; v_call: TRBV10-1; d_call: .; cdr3_nt: TGCGCCGGACTATACAGGTTTGTATTCGGGTTGAACACTGAAGCTTTCTTT; cdr3_aa: CAGLYRFVFGLNTEAFF
clone_size: .; j_call: TRBJ2-5; v_call: TRBV6-1; d_call: TRBD2; cdr3_nt: TGTGCCAGCAGTGACGGCGGGAGGGTCATGCGGACCCAGTACTTC; cdr3_aa: CASSDGGRVMRTQYF
clone_size: .; j_call: TRBJ1-1; v_call: TRBV18; d_call: TRBD1; cdr3_nt: TGTGCCAGCTCCCCGGGACAGACTGAAGCTTTCTTT; cdr3_aa: CASSPGQTEAFF
clone_size: few; j_call: TRBJ1-2; v_call: TRBV21-1; d_call: .; cdr3_nt: TGTGCCAGCAGCACGGACGGGGTAACGGTCTATGGCTACACCTTC; cdr3_aa: CASSTDGVTVYGYTF
clone_size: .; j_call: TRBJ2-1; v_call: TRBV19; d_call: TRBD2; cdr3_nt: TGTGCCAGTAGTCTTAGCGGGAGCCCACGAGATTACAATGAGCAGTTCTTC; cdr3_aa: CASSLSGSPRDYNEQFF
clone_size: .; j_call: TRBJ1-1; v_call: TRBV4-1; d_call: .; cdr3_nt: TGCGCCAGCAGCCAAGTTCTCGGCAGGACCAACACTGAAGCTTTCTTT; cdr3_aa: CASSQVLGRTNTEAFF
clone_size: .; j_call: TRBJ1-1; v_call: TRBV9; d_call: .; cdr3_nt: TGTGCCAGCAGTGCACAGGGTGGCACTGAAGCTTTCTTT; cdr3_aa: CASSAQGGTEAFF
clone_size: once; j_call: TRBJ2-7; v_call: TRBV6-1; d_call: .; cdr3_nt: TGTGCCAGCAGTGAAGCTCCAGGTGACGAGCAGTACTTC; cdr3_aa: CASSEAPGDEQYF